This T cell receptor (beta chain) is drawn from a study of blood T cell repertoires in COVID-19. Study as a whole: Acute-phase and convalescent COVID-19 samples originated in the United States, Italy and Spain.

In the study's own analysis: Amplification with reference gene primers provided the estimates of nucleated cell counts. Sequencing was performed with immunoSEQ multiplex PCR; in TCRdb, only in-frame clones are kept and a portion is missing. For V, J and clone size, that table is used; D and trimming come from the DNA. The sample has approximately 150,000 clones, around 88% seen once. Germline V gene lookup returns CDR1 SGHTS and CDR2 YDEGEE. The V end lost 2 bases, the J end lost 2 bases, and 12 bases lay between the germline ends. This CDR3 contains 15 residues. This clone has more than one count but fewer than ten.

The sample comprised peripheral blood. The chain is built from TRBV5-8 and TRBJ2-3; possibly TRBD2 for D (6 bases). This receptor was identified in a human donor in a cohort sampled during active COVID-19. CDR3 amino acids: CASSFSGSVTDTQYF. The CDR3 region has the DNA TGTGCCAGCAGCTTCAGCGGGTCGGTCACAGATACGCAGTATTTT.